A single TCR beta chain is shown here with its context. Between the trimmed V and J ends, which lost 6 bases and 10 bases, there was a span of 21 bases. This CDR3 is built from 14 residues. CDR1 is MNHEY, CDR2 SMNVEV, per germline (reference sequence). This sample was included in a study of blood T cell repertoires in COVID-19. Study summary: Acute-phase and convalescent COVID-19 samples originated in the United States, Italy and Spain. Sources were T cells, B-cell-depleted T cells, or PBMCs; the material itself was cDNA or gDNA.

Measured with immunoSEQ multiplex PCR; TCRdb has only the in-frame clones, and not every one. The sample has under 200,000 clones; approximately 79% are singletons. Sequenced material: peripheral blood. This sequence joins TRBV27 and TRBJ1-1; D is uncertain. This TCR derives from an elderly woman with acute or convalescent COVID-19. The CDR3 coding sequence is TGTGCCAGCAGAGAAGCCCCGTTTGAGAACCGAGCTTTCTTT. Residues: CASREAPFENRAFF.